The clone carrying this T cell receptor beta chain was seen many times. The antigen is undetermined. The investigators amplified TCR beta CDR3 regions from RNA transcripts. HTBI primers were employed in a first-round RT-PCR of the TCR CDR3. MiXCR, applied by TCRdb to the multiplex PCR reads, yields one record per CDR3 protein. The sample shows about 560,000 distinct CDR3 sequences, less than 15% of them seen only once. Not enrolled were patients with uncontrolled infection, other autoimmune disease, pregnancy or lactation. Diagnoses used clinical symptoms, serum thyroxine and TRAb, thyroid ultrasound and orbital computed tomography. The entry originates in a study of T cells in Graves' hyperthyroidism and ophthalmopathy. Study conclusions and caveats: The model anticipated ophthalmopathy a median about six months pre-onset. The blood repertoire included most of the expanded thyroid clonotypes above 0.001.

V was shortened by 6 bases and J by 6 bases, with 9 bases between the two germline ends. The V gene's germline CDR1 is LGHDT and CDR2 YNNKEL (reference sequence). The CDR3 consists of 12 residues. The chain employs TRBV3-1 and TRBJ2-1; D is undetermined. The sequence was obtained from a woman in her thirties or forties with Graves' hyperthyroidism. Material for sequencing was blood. CDR3 sequence: CASSPDGNEQFF. CDR3 DNA sequence: TGTGCCAGCAGTCCAGACGGCAATGAGCAGTTCTTC.